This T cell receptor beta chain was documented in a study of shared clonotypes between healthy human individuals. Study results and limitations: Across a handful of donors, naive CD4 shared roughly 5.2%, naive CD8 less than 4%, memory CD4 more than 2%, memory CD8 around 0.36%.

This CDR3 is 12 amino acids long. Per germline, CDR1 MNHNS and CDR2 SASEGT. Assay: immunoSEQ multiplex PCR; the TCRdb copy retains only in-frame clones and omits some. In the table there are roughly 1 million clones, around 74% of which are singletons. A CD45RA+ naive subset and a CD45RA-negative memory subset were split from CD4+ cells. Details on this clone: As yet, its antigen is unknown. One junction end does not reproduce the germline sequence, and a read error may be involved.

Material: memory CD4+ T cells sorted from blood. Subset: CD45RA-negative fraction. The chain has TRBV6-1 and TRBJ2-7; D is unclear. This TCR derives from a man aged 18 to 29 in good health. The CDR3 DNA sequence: TGTGCCAGCAGCCAACTTATCGGGTACCCGTCCTTC. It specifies CASSQLIGYPSF.